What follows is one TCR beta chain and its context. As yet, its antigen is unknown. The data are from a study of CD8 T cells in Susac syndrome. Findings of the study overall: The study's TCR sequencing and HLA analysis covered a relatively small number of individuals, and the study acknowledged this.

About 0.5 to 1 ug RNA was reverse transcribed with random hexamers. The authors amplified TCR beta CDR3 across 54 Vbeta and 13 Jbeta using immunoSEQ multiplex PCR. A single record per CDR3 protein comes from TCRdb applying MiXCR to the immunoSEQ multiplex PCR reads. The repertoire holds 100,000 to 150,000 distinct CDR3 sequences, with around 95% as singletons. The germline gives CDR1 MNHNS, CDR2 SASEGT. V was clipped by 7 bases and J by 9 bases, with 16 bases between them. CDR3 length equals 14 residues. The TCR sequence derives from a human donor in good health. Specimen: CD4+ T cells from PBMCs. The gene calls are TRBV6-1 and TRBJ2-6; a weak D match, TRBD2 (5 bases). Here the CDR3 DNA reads TGTGCCAGCATGAGGGATATCAGCGTCAACGTCCTGACTTTC. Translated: CASMRDISVNVLTF.